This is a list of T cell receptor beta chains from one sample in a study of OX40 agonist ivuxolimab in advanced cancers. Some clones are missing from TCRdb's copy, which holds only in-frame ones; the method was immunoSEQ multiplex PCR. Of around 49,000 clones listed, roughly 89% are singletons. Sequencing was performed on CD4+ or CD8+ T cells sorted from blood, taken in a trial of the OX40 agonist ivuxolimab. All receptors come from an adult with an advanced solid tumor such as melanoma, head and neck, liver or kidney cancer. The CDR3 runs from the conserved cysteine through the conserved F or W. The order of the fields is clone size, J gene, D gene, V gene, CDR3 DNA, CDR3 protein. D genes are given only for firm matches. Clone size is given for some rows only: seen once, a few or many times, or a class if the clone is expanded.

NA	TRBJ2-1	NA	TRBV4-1	TGCGCCAGCAGCCAAGAATTTGCGGTGCTGAGCTCCTACAATGAGCAGTTCTTC	CASSQEFAVLSSYNEQFF
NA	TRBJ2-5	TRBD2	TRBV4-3	TGCGCCAGCAGCCAAGTAGCGGGGGGGGCCCAAGAGACCCAGTACTTC	CASSQVAGGAQETQYF
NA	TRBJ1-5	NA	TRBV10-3	TGTGCCATCAGTGAACCGACAAGCCGTCAGCCCCAGCATTTT	CAISEPTSRQPQHF
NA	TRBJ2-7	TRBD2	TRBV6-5	TGTGCCAGCAGCCTAGCGGGGGGGAGCTACGAGCAGTACTTC	CASSLAGGSYEQYF
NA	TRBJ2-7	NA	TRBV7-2	TGTGCCAGCAGCTCTGGGGGTTCCTACGAGCAGTACTTC	CASSSGGSYEQYF
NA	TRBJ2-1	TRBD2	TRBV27	TGTGCCAGCAGTTTAACTAGCGGGACGTACAATGAGCAGTTCTTC	CASSLTSGTYNEQFF
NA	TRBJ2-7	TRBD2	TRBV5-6	TGTGCCAGCAGCTTGGACCTTACGGGGGGGAGCTCCTACGAGCAGTACTTC	CASSLDLTGGSSYEQYF
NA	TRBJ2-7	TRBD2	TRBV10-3	TGTGCCATCAGACTAGCGGGAGACTCCTACGAGCAGTACTTC	CAIRLAGDSYEQYF
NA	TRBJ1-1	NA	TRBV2	TGTGCCCTAGTCAGGGTAGGGAACACTGAAGCTTTCTTT	CALVRVGNTEAFF
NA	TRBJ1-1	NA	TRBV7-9	TGTGCCAGCAGCGAACACAGGGTTCCGCTTGAAGCTTTCTTT	CASSEHRVPLEAFF
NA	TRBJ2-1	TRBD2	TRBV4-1	TGCGCCAGCAGCCAAGAGGATCCGACTAGCGATTACTACAATGAGCAGTTCTTC	CASSQEDPTSDYYNEQFF
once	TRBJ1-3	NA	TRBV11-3	TGTGCCAGCAGGGAAAGAGAAACAGAAACCTCTGGAAACACCATATATTTT	CASRERETETSGNTIYF
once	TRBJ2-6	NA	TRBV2	TGTGCCAGCAGTGAAGCGCACTCTGGGGCCAACGTCCTGACTTTC	CASSEAHSGANVLTF
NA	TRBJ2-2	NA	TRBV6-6	TGTGCCAGCAGTTACTGGGGGGAGAACACCGGGGAGCTGTTTTTT	CASSYWGENTGELFF
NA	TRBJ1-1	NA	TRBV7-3	TGTGCCAGCAGCTTAAACTGGAACACTGAAGCTTTCTTT	CASSLNWNTEAFF
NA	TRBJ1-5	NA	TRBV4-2	TGTGCCAGCAGCCAGGAACAGGGTGTGCTGAATCAGCCCCAGCATTTT	CASSQEQGVLNQPQHF
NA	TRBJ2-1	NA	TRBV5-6	TGTGCCAGCAGACCCGTTGGGGGGGCCCTCTACAATGAGCAGTTCTTC	CASRPVGGALYNEQFF
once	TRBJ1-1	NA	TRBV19	TGTGCCAGTAGTATCAGTGGACGGAGCACTGAAGCTTTCTTT	CASSISGRSTEAFF
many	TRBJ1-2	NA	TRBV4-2	TGTGCCAGCAGCCAGCTGGGTACTAACTATGGCTACACCTTC	CASSQLGTNYGYTF
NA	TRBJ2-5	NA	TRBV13	TGTGCCAGCAGCTCCCCTAACACTAGAGCCAACCAAGAGACCCAGTACTTC	CASSSPNTRANQETQYF
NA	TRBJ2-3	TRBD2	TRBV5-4	TGTGCCAGCAGCTTGGAGCCTAGCGGGGACATCACAGATACGCAGTATTTT	CASSLEPSGDITDTQYF
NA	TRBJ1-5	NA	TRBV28	TGTGCCAGCACCCTTCTCCCCGGGTCGTTTAGCAATCAGCCCCAGCATTTT	CASTLLPGSFSNQPQHF
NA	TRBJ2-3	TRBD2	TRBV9	TGTGCCAGCAGCGCTAGACTAGCGGGAGCCCTCACAGATACGCAGTATTTT	CASSARLAGALTDTQYF
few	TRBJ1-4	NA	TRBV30	TGTGCCTGCCACTACAGTGAAAAACTGTTTTTT	CACHYSEKLFF
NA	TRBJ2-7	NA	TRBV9	TGTGCCAGCAGCGTAGAGGGAGGTAGCGGCGACGAGCAGTACTTC	CASSVEGGSGDEQYF
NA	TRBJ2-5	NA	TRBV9	TGTGCCAGCAGCGTAGTATTAGGACATGGGGTAGTGTGGGAGACCCAGTACTTC	CASSVVLGHGVVWETQYF
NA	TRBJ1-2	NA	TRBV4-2	TGTGCCAGCAGCCAAGATGATGAGACGGCAAACTATGGCTACACCTTC	CASSQDDETANYGYTF
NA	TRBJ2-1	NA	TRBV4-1	TGCGCCAGCAGCCAAGAGGGGGGGCCCTCCTACAATGAGCAGTTCTTC	CASSQEGGPSYNEQFF
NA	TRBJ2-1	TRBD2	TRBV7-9	TGTGCCAGCAGCTTGGACCCGGGACTAGTGGTCTTC	CASSLDPGLVVF
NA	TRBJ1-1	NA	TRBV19	TGTGCCAGTAGTATCTCACAGGGGAACACTGAAGCTTTCTTT	CASSISQGNTEAFF
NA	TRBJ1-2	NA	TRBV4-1	TGCGCCAGCAGCCAAGAATTTTTCGGAGGGGTTGACTATGGCTACACCTTC	CASSQEFFGGVDYGYTF
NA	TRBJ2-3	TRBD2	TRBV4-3	TGCGCCAGCAGCCAAGTACTAGCGGGGGGCACAGATACGCAGTATTTT	CASSQVLAGGTDTQYF
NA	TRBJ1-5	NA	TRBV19	TGTGCCAGTAGTATAAAAGGGGCAGGATTTCAGCCCCAGCATTTT	CASSIKGAGFQPQHF
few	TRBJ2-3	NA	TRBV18	TGTGCCAGCTCACCACCGGGCGGAAACACAGATACGCAGTATTTT	CASSPPGGNTDTQYF
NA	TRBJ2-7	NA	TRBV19	TGTGCCAGTACAGGGGAAGGCGAGCAGTACTTC	CASTGEGEQYF
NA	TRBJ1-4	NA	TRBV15	TGTGCCACCAGCAGAGATCGTACAGGGCCTAATGAAAAACTGTTTTTT	CATSRDRTGPNEKLFF
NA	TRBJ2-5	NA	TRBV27	TGTGCCAGCAGGCGGCTAGAGGGGGGGGAGACCCAGTACTTC	CASRRLEGGETQYF
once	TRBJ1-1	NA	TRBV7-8	TGTGCCAGCAGCTTATCTAACCCCGGGAAGGGGAACACTGAAGCTTTCTTT	CASSLSNPGKGNTEAFF
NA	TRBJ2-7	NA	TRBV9	TGTGCCAGCGGCCCAACAGCGAGCTCCTACGAGCAGTACTTC	CASGPTASSYEQYF
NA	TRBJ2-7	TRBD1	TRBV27	TGTGCCAGCAGTTCCGGGACAGAGTTCTACGAGCAGTACTTC	CASSSGTEFYEQYF
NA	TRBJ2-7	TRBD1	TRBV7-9	TGTGCCAGCAGCCCAGAGATGGGGACAGGTAGTCCCTACGAGCAGTACTTC	CASSPEMGTGSPYEQYF
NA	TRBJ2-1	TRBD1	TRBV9	TGTGCCAGCAGTTTTACCGCCGGGACAGGGCGAGGCGGCCTATTCTTC	CASSFTAGTGRGGLFF
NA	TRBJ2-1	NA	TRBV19	TGTGCCAGTAGTATAGTGAGGAGGGGCAATGAGCAGTTCTTC	CASSIVRRGNEQFF
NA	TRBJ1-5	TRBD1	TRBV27	TGTGCCAGCAGTTTAAGCAGGGGGCGGCAGCCCCAGCATTTT	CASSLSRGRQPQHF
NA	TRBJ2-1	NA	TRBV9	TGTGCCAGCAGCAACCCGGGCACCCCGAGCTCCTACAATGAGCAGTTCTTC	CASSNPGTPSSYNEQFF
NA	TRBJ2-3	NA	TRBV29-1	TGCAGCGTTGGGGACGGGAGCGGTTCCACAGATACGCAGTATTTT	CSVGDGSGSTDTQYF
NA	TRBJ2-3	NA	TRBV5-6	TGTGCCAGCAGCTTGGCACAGGACACAGATACGCAGTATTTT	CASSLAQDTDTQYF
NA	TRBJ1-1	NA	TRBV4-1	TGCGCCAGCAGCCAAGAGGTTATGAACACTGAAGCTTTCTTT	CASSQEVMNTEAFF
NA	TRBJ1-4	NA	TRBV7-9	TGTGCCAGCAGCCCAGCGCAGGGCAGCGAAAAACTGTTTTTT	CASSPAQGSEKLFF
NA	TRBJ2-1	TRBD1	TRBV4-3	TGCGCCAGCAGCCCGGGACAGGGGCGCTACAATGAGCAGTTCTTC	CASSPGQGRYNEQFF
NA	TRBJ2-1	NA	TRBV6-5	TGTGCCAGCAGTTACTCGAGGACCCGCCTTACTGAGCAGTTCTTC	CASSYSRTRLTEQFF
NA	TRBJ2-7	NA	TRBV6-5	TGTGCCAGCAGTTACAACACCTACGAGCAGTACTTC	CASSYNTYEQYF
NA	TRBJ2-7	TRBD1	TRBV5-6	TGTGCCAGCACCCTTGGGACAGTCACCTTCTACGAGCAGTACTTC	CASTLGTVTFYEQYF
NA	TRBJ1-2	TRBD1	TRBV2	TGTGCCGGTACAGGGGGTTGGAACTATGGCTACACCTTC	CAGTGGWNYGYTF
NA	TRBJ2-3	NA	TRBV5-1	TGCGCCAGCAGCTACTACAGGGTCACAGATACGCAGTATTTT	CASSYYRVTDTQYF